This section outlines one TCR beta chain sequence together with its context. This clonotype occurred a few times. This clone's antigen is unknown. No base qualities exist here, and no much larger clone lies one base off it. The data stem from a study of type 1 regulatory T cells (dated by TCRdb to the early 2020s). Concerning the study at large: An in vitro protocol by which a Tr1-enriched, alloantigen-specific CD4 T cell product named T-allo10 was generated was characterized in the study. T-allo10 was being evaluated clinically in patients with hematological malignancies who were receiving allogeneic hematopoietic stem cell transplantation.

At the junction V is shortened by 1 base and J by 8 bases, with 17 bases in between. From the cysteine through the phenylalanine, the CDR3 covers 14 amino acids. Only the CDR3 DNA is retained, 42 bases long and in frame from the first base. From the germline V gene (reference sequence), CDR1 is GTSNPN and CDR2 is SVGIG. Reads for this sample came from an Illumina MiSeq. Using fastp at Q25 and MiXCR, TCRdb reprocessed the public reads and kept productive beta chains. Each record represents a unique CDR3 protein, reported with the most common genes and DNA among its rows. For this sample there are about 42,000 distinct CDR3 sequences; more than 10% appear just once. The ten largest clones represent over 7% of the sample. The research as a whole found: Compared with non-Tr1 cells, Tr1 cells had a TCR repertoire that was more restricted, a finding the study read as clonal expansion induced by alloantigen.

This clonotype originated in a human donor in good health. The chain is encoded by TRBV30 joined to TRBJ1-2, with no D gene named confidently. The sequenced sample consisted of cultured non-Tr1 T cells, either the whole culture or a sorted T cell fraction (not recorded which). The cell subset or site label corresponds to: non-Tr1 population from the T-allo10 product. This receptor has the CDR3 CAWSGIRASGGYTF. The nucleotide sequence is TGTGCCTGGAGTGGCATAAGGGCCTCGGGAGGCTACACCTTC.